Below, 29 T cell receptor beta chains from the same sample are listed, as sequenced in a study of post-analysis software for immune sequencing data. Included in the TCR beta cDNA libraries were unique molecular identifiers. TCRdb re-called the PCR reads through MiXCR, storing one row per CDR3 protein. The sample holds under 200,000 distinct CDR3 sequences, around 29% seen once. For these TCRs, the target antigens are not known. The study's findings and limits: Compared with controls, patients had more of roughly 5 TRBV segments, including TRBV5-6, TRBV5-1 and TRBV20-1.

The specimen sequenced was blood. These receptors all stem from a girl under 18 with multiple sclerosis.

This clonotype has more than one count but fewer than ten. V and J are TRBV10-3 and TRBJ1-4; D ambiguous. V shed 4 bases and J shed 2 bases, with 2 bases lying between them. Per germline, CDR1 ENHRY and CDR2 SYGVKD. The CDR3 is 12 residues long. The CDR3 sequence: CAISGTNEKLFF. For the CDR3, the DNA is TGTGCCATCAGTGGTACTAATGAAAAACTGTTTTTT.

With respect to this clonotype: This may be a read error, as it is one base from a much larger clone. This chain links TRBV10-3 with TRBJ2-5; the D gene is possibly TRBD1 (6 bases). V lost 0 bases and J lost 11, with 25 bases in between. Germline CDR1 reads ENHRY; CDR2 reads SYGVKD. This CDR3 comprises 17 residues. This CDR3 reads CAISESPGSPRDNEQYF. As DNA, the CDR3 is TGTGCCATCAGTGAGTCACCGGGGAGTCCCCGGGACAATGAGCAGTACTTC.

The sample holds a few counts of this clonotype. CDR3: CASSLVGAPLHF. CDR3 DNA sequence: TGCGCCAGCAGCTTGGTGGGGGCACCCCTCCACTTT. This chain connects TRBV5-1 to TRBJ1-6; tentatively, D is TRBD1 (5 bases). Germline CDR1 is SGHRS and CDR2 is YFSETQ. V lost 0 bases and J 11 bases, leaving 6 bases between the germline ends. The CDR3 is made up of 12 amino acids.

The CDR3 nucleotides are TGTGCCAGCAGTGAGGATAATGAAAAACTGTTTTTT. It yields the protein CASSEDNEKLFF. This chain joins TRBV2 and TRBJ1-4, with D uncertain. The CDR3 is 12 amino acids. Per germline, CDR1 SNHLY and CDR2 FYNNEI. V shed 3 bases and J shed 4 bases, with 3 bases lying between them.

The chain recombines TRBV2 with TRBJ1-5, with D unresolved. Trimming stripped 5 bases from V and 3 bases from J, with 11 bases between. From germline, CDR1 is SNHLY and CDR2 FYNNEI. This CDR3 spans 14 amino acids. The CDR3 loop reads CASSPDANNQPQHF. Here the CDR3 DNA reads TGTGCCAGCAGTCCCGACGCCAACAATCAGCCCCAGCATTTT.

Note on this clonotype: A much larger clone sits a single nucleotide away, making a read error possible. V is TRBV5-1 and J is TRBJ2-5; 9 nucleotides agree with TRBD2. CDR1 and CDR2 from the germline V gene are SGHRS and YFSETQ. This CDR3 contains 18 residues. Germline trimming cut 4 bases from V and 11 bases from J; bases unmatched to any gene: 24. The DNA of the CDR3 is TGCGCCAGCAGCCCCCGACGGACTTGCGGGGGGGCTTCGGGTGAGCAGTACTTC. Its translation: CASSPRRTCGGASGEQYF.

This clonotype showed up many times. The chain uses TRBV7-2 and TRBJ2-5; D is unresolved. This CDR3 comprises 14 residues. The V end lost 1 base, the J end lost 2 bases, and 8 bases lay between the germline ends. In germline, CDR1 is SGHTA, CDR2 FQGNSA. This CDR3 is CASSLGLGQETQYF. CDR3 sequence (DNA): TGTGCCAGCAGCTTAGGGTTGGGACAAGAGACCCAGTACTTC.

This clonotype was seen ten or more times. The rearrangement links TRBV20-1 to TRBJ2-7, with TRBD2 matching 8 bases. CDR3 length equals 14 residues. The V and J ends lost 6 bases and 4 bases, in that order; junction bases with no gene match: 11. The germline V gene encodes CDR1 DFQATT and CDR2 SNEGSKA (reference sequence). CDR3 protein: CSAPWSGSKYEQYF. CDR3 nucleotides: TGCAGTGCCCCCTGGAGCGGGAGTAAGTACGAGCAGTACTTC.

The rearrangement joins TRBV7-2 to TRBJ2-3; D ambiguous. V lost 6 bases, J lost 0 bases, and 10 bases lay in between. Germline-derived CDR1 and CDR2 are SGHTA and FQGNSA. The CDR3 contains 14 residues. In DNA form, the CDR3 reads TGTGCCAGCAGACGAGACTCTAGCACAGATACGCAGTATTTT. Translation: CASRRDSSTDTQYF. The full variable domain, its missing parts supplied by reference TRBV7-2 and TRBJ2-3, is GAGVSQSPSNKVTEKGKDVELRCDPISGHTALYWYRQSLGQGLEFLIYFQGNSAPDKSGLPSDRFSAERTGGSVSTLTIQRTQQEDSAVYLCASRRDSSTDTQYFGPGTRLTVL.

The genes are TRBV29-1 and TRBJ1-4; D uncertain. The CDR3 spans 13 residues. The germline CDR1 and CDR2 sequences are SQVTM and ANQGSEA. The V gene lost 4 bases and the J gene lost 5 bases, with 11 bases spanning the gap. The CDR3 loop reads CSVAAQRNEKLFF. The CDR3 DNA sequence: TGCAGCGTTGCAGCGCAGCGGAATGAAAAACTGTTTTTT.

The chain has TRBV25-1 and TRBJ2-1; D gene unclear. The ends were cut back, 3 bases at V and 2 bases at J, with 14 bases in the middle. Germline CDR1 reads MGHDK; CDR2 reads SYGVNS. This CDR3 region has 16 residues. The CDR3 DNA follows: TGTGCCAGCAGTGATGGTGGCAGGCCGACCTACAATGAGCAGTTCTTC. Translated, it gives CASSDGGRPTYNEQFF.

The J gene is TRBJ1-5, the V gene TRBV28, with TRBD1 matching 9 bases. The CDR3 contains 18 residues. Germline V gene data show CDR1 as MDHEN and CDR2 as SYDVKM. The V gene end was trimmed by 6 bases and the J gene end by 0 bases; junction bases not matched to a gene: 12. CDR3 in DNA: TGTGCCAGCAGGGGACTTCCGGGACAGGGATATAGCAATCAGCCCCAGCATTTT. It translates to CASRGLPGQGYSNQPQHF.

This clonotype was seen more than once but under ten times. This chain uses TRBV18 with TRBJ2-7; D perhaps matches TRBD2 (6 bases). V was cut by 0 bases and J by 2 bases, with 8 bases left in between. In germline, CDR1 is KGHSH, CDR2 LQKENI. The length of the CDR3 is 14 residues. The CDR3 DNA sequence: TGTGCCAGCTCACCACCAGGGAGGCCCTACGAGCAGTACTTC. It translates to CASSPPGRPYEQYF.

This clonotype came up many times. The chain has TRBV4-1 and TRBJ2-1, with 11 bases that match TRBD2. CDR3 length: 17 residues. Per the germline V gene, CDR1 is MGHRA and CDR2 is YSYEKL. V was clipped by 3 bases and J by 5 bases; unmatched bases: 9. The CDR3 sequence: CASSQSTSGKLDNEQFF. CDR3 coding DNA: TGCGCCAGCAGCCAGTCGACTAGCGGGAAATTAGACAATGAGCAGTTCTTC.

In this sample, this clonotype turned up many times. The V gene is TRBV11-3, the J gene TRBJ2-5; D uncertain. Trimming took 0 bases from V and 2 from J, leaving 10 bases between them. The CDR3 consists of 15 residues. Germline CDR1 is SGHNT and CDR2 is YENEEA. The CDR3 sequence is CASSLDTSRQETQYF. The DNA of the CDR3 is TGTGCCAGCAGCTTAGACACGAGTCGACAAGAGACCCAGTACTTC. The full variable domain, its missing parts supplied by reference TRBV11-3 and TRBJ2-5, is EAGVVQSPRYKIIEKKQPVAFWCNPISGHNTLYWYLQNLGQGPELLIRYENEEAVDDSQLPKDRFSAERLKGVDSTLKIQPAELGDSAVYLCASSLDTSRQETQYFGPGTRLLVL.

A remark on this clonotype: Since a much larger clone is just one base distant, this may be a read error. The chain joins TRBV20-1 to TRBJ2-1, with 9 positions matching TRBD2. The germline V gene has CDR1 DFQATT and CDR2 SNEGSKA (reference sequence). This CDR3 has 17 residues. Losses at the gene ends were 3 bases for V and 3 bases for J; bases not matched to a gene: 12. CDR3 coding DNA: TGCAGTGCTAGGGGTTCCTTGAGCGGGGGGCTCTACAATGAGCAGTTCTTC. It specifies CSARGSLSGGLYNEQFF.

Ten or more counts support this clonotype. The gene calls are TRBV5-5 and TRBJ2-5; D may match TRBD1 or TRBD2 (5 bases each). V was shortened by 4 bases and J by 4 bases, with 8 bases between the two germline ends. Germline V gene data show CDR1 as SGHKS and CDR2 as YYEKEE (reference sequence). The CDR3 totals 12 residues. As DNA, the CDR3 is TGTGCCAGCAGCCGGGACGTAGAGACCCAGTACTTC. Translated: CASSRDVETQYF.

This clonotype was counted many times. The chain combines TRBV2 with TRBJ2-1, with D perhaps assigned TRBD1 or TRBD2 (5 bases each). Germline CDR1 reads SNHLY; CDR2 reads FYNNEI. V was pared by 0 bases and J by 4 bases, with 13 bases between. This CDR3 contains 16 residues. CDR3 amino acids: CASSEAGTFQYNEQFF. The CDR3, as DNA: TGTGCCAGCAGTGAAGCGGGGACCTTCCAATACAATGAGCAGTTCTTC.

With regard to this clonotype: A much more abundant neighbour one base away suggests this may be a read error. This rearrangement joins TRBV4-1 to TRBJ2-7, with a possible D match to TRBD2 (7 bases). Trimming cost V 0 bases and J 3 bases, with 18 bases left between them. In germline, CDR1 is MGHRA, CDR2 YSYEKL. The CDR3 is 17 residues long. The CDR3 protein is CASSQDTPSRGGYEQYF. The CDR3, as DNA: TGCGCCAGCAGCCAAGATACCCCCTCTAGGGGGGGCTACGAGCAGTACTTC.

Details on this clonotype: Just one base apart from a much larger clone, this may be a read error. This chain links TRBV7-2 with TRBJ2-3; D not resolved. The CDR3 consists of 13 residues. The germline gives CDR1 SGHTA, CDR2 FQGNSA. The chain's CDR3 is CASNLVGVYTQYF. CDR3 DNA: TGTGCCAGCAACTTAGTTGGCGTATATACGCAGTATTTT.

This chain links TRBV20-1 with TRBJ1-1, with TRBD1 matching 11 bases. Per germline, CDR1 DFQATT and CDR2 SNEGSKA (reference sequence). This CDR3 spans 12 amino acids. V dropped 7 bases and J dropped 10; count of bases not matched to a gene: 8. The CDR3 sequence is CSVLDRGRTAFF. The CDR3 DNA is TGCAGTGTCCTGGACAGGGGGCGTACAGCTTTCTTT.

This clonotype was counted at least ten times. The chain is built from TRBV6-5 and TRBJ2-3, with 12 bases matching TRBD2. CDR3 length: 18 residues. CDR1 and CDR2 (germline): MNHEY, SVGAGI. Unmatched junction bases numbered 6, after V lost 0 bases and J lost 2 bases. CDR3 amino acids: CASSYSGLAGSYTDTQYF. For the CDR3, the DNA is TGTGCCAGCAGTTACTCCGGACTAGCGGGGTCCTACACAGATACGCAGTATTTT.

This clonotype was picked up many times. The V and J genes are TRBV20-1 and TRBJ1-1; TRBD1 is a possible D gene (6 bases). This CDR3 region has 13 residues. The V gene's germline CDR1 is DFQATT and CDR2 SNEGSKA (reference sequence). With 5 bases removed from V and 11 bases from J, the gap between germline ends came to 21 bases. In nucleotides, the CDR3 is TGCAGTGCTCACGCCGGGACATCCCGGGGGGCTTTCTTT. Translating it yields CSAHAGTSRGAFF.

Many counts were recorded for this clonotype. The rearrangement joins TRBV4-1 to TRBJ2-1; D call uncertain. Trimming shortened V by 0 bases and J by 8 bases, and 5 bases separated the two germline ends. Germline V gene lookup returns CDR1 MGHRA and CDR2 YSYEKL. The CDR3 is 12 amino acids. CDR3: CASSQERYEQFF. CDR3 DNA: TGCGCCAGCAGCCAAGAAAGGTATGAGCAGTTCTTC.

This clonotype was picked up many times. The rearrangement links TRBV20-1 to TRBJ1-2, with unresolved D. V was cut by 0 bases and J by 0 bases, with 11 bases left in between. This CDR3 is 15 amino acids long. Germline assignment: CDR1 DFQATT and CDR2 SNEGSKA (reference sequence). This chain's CDR3 is CSARDRVAANYGYTF. CDR3 coding DNA: TGCAGTGCTAGAGATCGCGTCGCCGCTAACTATGGCTACACCTTC.

Comment on this clonotype: This could be a read error, since a much larger clone is one nucleotide away. V is TRBV12-3 or TRBV12-4 and J is TRBJ2-7, with 7 bases identical to TRBD2. The CDR3 has 16 residues. The V and J ends lost 7 bases and 2 bases, in that order; junction bases with no gene match: 14. CDR3 bases: TGTGCCAGCAAGGAGGTAGCGGGCCTAAGTGCCTACGAGCAGTACTTC. It encodes CASKEVAGLSAYEQYF.

The V and J genes are TRBV2 and TRBJ1-2; D gene ambiguous. The CDR3 runs to 15 residues. V dropped 2 bases and J dropped 0 bases, with 10 bases sitting between them. CDR1 and CDR2 (germline): SNHLY, FYNNEI. This CDR3 is CASSESGLANYGYTF. The DNA for the CDR3 is TGTGCCAGCAGTGAATCGGGGTTAGCTAACTATGGCTACACCTTC.

This chain uses TRBV6-1 with TRBJ2-7, with 8 bases aligning to TRBD2. This CDR3 is built from 15 residues. With 5 bases clipped from V and 1 base from J, the junction kept 7 bases outside the gene matches. Germline CDR1 reads MNHNS; CDR2 reads SASEGT. CDR3 amino acids: CASSPPAGVSYEQYF. In nucleotides, the CDR3 is TGTGCCAGCAGTCCCCCAGCGGGAGTGTCCTACGAGCAGTACTTC.

Many counts were recorded for this clonotype. The chain is built from TRBV5-1 and TRBJ1-5; a possible D gene is TRBD1 (5 bases). The CDR3 is 14 residues long. The V end was cut by 0 bases, the J end by 1 base, with 5 bases between. Germline V gene lookup returns CDR1 SGHRS and CDR2 YFSETQ. CDR3 sequence (DNA): TGCGCCAGCAGCTTGGGGACAAGCAATCAGCCCCAGCATTTT. It translates to CASSLGTSNQPQHF.